The 31 T cell receptor beta chains presented below share a single source sample, sequenced in a study of T cell clusters in autoimmune cytopenias. TRB was amplified from roughly 250 ng of peripheral blood genomic DNA per sample. TRB was amplified by touch-down multiplex PCR, primer pools A and B combined. TCRdb re-analyzed the multiplex PCR reads; it lists each CDR3 protein once, without DNA. This sample's table reports about 1,500 distinct CDR3 sequences. A further study also used this sample, focusing on T cell repertoires in aging, cancer and after chemotherapy.

Specimen: peripheral blood. Receptors originate from a human donor with chronic lymphocytic leukemia.

This clonotype is called medium-sized (0.01 to 0.1%) based on its frequency. The V and J genes are TRBV6-5 and TRBJ1-4. The V gene's germline CDR1 is MNHEY and CDR2 SVGAGI. The length of the CDR3 is 14 residues. The CDR3 sequence: CARVLENPSEKLFF.

V and J are TRBV7-7 and TRBJ2-5; TCRdb lists TRBD2, though no DNA is available to test this call. This CDR3 spans 15 amino acids. The germline gives CDR1 SSHAT, CDR2 FNYEAQ (reference sequence). CDR3 sequence reads: CASSLGTSGQETQYF.

This clonotype ranks as medium-sized (0.01 to 0.1%) in terms of frequency. The gene calls are TRBV30 and TRBJ2-1; the TCRdb D gene call, TRBD2, has no DNA to confirm it. The CDR3 extends over 12 amino acids. The germline gives CDR1 GTSNPN, CDR2 SVGIG (reference sequence). CDR3 loop: CAWSTASGEQFF.

The chain carries TRBV7-2 and TRBJ1-2; the TCRdb call, TRBD1, lacks DNA for checking. CDR3 length: 14 amino acids. The germline CDR1 and CDR2 sequences are SGHTA and FQGNSA. CDR3 region: CASRPIGTNYGYTF.

This clonotype is called medium-sized based on its frequency. The chain employs TRBV30 and TRBJ1-6; no DNA is available, so the TRBD1 call from TCRdb remains unchecked. The length of the CDR3 is 14 residues. Germline CDR1 GTSNPN, CDR2 SVGIG (reference sequence). The chain's CDR3 is CAFGTGIGNSPLHF.

The gene calls are TRBV7-9 and TRBJ2-5; there is no DNA to check the TCRdb D call of TRBD2. The CDR3 totals 18 residues. CDR1 SEHNR and CDR2 FQNEAQ come from the germline V gene (reference sequence). The CDR3 here is CASSFLLAGSSFRETQYF.

V is TRBV4-3 and J is TRBJ2-3; TCRdb lists TRBD1, though no DNA is available to test this call. The CDR3 contains 15 residues. The germline V gene encodes CDR1 LGHNA and CDR2 YSLEER. CDR3 loop: CASSQDGLGADTQYF.

V gene TRBV20-1 combines with J gene TRBJ2-3; TCRdb's D gene call, TRBD2, goes unchecked for lack of DNA. This CDR3 is built from 17 residues. Germline CDR1 reads DFQATT; CDR2 reads SNEGSKA (reference sequence). CDR3 protein: CSAGGLAGEFGTDTQYF.

Frequency places this clonotype as medium-sized. The rearrangement joins TRBV7-9 to TRBJ2-1; TCRdb calls TRBD2, which cannot be checked without DNA. CDR3 length: 14 residues. CDR1 is SEHNR, CDR2 FQNEAQ, per germline (reference sequence). The CDR3 sequence is CASSLTSGSGEQFF.

This clonotype is classed as medium-sized by frequency. The rearrangement links TRBV19 to TRBJ1-1; there is no DNA to check the TCRdb D call of TRBD1. Per the germline V gene, CDR1 is LNHDA and CDR2 is SQIVND (reference sequence). The CDR3 covers 16 residues. CDR3: CASMGNRDRFSPEAFF.

The chain carries TRBV7-2 and TRBJ1-4. CDR1 is SGHTA and CDR2 is FQGNSA in the germline V gene. The CDR3 runs to 15 residues. The CDR3 loop is CASSRRVGDSEKLFF.

This clonotype is deemed medium-sized by its frequency. The CDR3 spells CASSLEVGFGANVLTF. This rearrangement joins TRBV5-6 to TRBJ2-6. This CDR3 spans 16 amino acids. CDR1 is SGHDT and CDR2 is YYEEEE in the germline V gene.

By frequency, this clonotype registers medium-sized (0.01 to 0.1%). The chain couples TRBV6-2 or TRBV6-3 to TRBJ1-1; no DNA is available, so the TRBD1 call from TCRdb remains unchecked. The CDR3 extends over 15 amino acids. From germline, CDR1 is MNHEY and CDR2 SVGEGT. This CDR3 is CASRSVGQGIPEAFF.

Frequency places this clonotype as medium-sized. The V gene is TRBV5-1, the J gene TRBJ2-3; TCRdb names TRBD2, which stays unverified in the absence of DNA. CDR3 length: 16 amino acids. Germline loops: CDR1 SGHRS, CDR2 YFSETQ. The CDR3 loop is CASSLGLAPLTDTQYF.

The V call is TRBV5-1, the J call TRBJ1-1; TCRdb selects TRBD1, and the lack of DNA leaves this call unchecked. Germline-derived CDR1 and CDR2 are SGHRS and YFSETQ. CDR3 length equals 14 residues. CDR3 amino acids: CASSLYGKGTEAFF. The full variable domain, in which reference TRBV5-1 and TRBJ1-1 provide the parts outside the CDR3, is KAGVTQTPRYLIKTRGQQVTLSCSPISGHRSVSWYQQTPGQGLQFLFEYFSETQRNKGNFPGRFSGRQFSNSRSEMNVSTLELGDSALYLCASSLYGKGTEAFFGQGTRLTVV.

By frequency, this clonotype registers medium-sized. CDR3: CASSIGGPNTEAFF. This sequence joins TRBV19 and TRBJ1-1; TCRdb designates TRBD1, a call that cannot be tested without DNA. The CDR3 length is 14 residues. CDR1 and CDR2 (germline): LNHDA, SQIVND (reference sequence).

J is TRBJ1-3 and V is TRBV7-2; TCRdb indicates TRBD1, and absent DNA this call remains unverified. Germline V lookup: CDR1 SGHTA, CDR2 FQGNSA. There are 16 residues in the CDR3. The CDR3: CASSFVGTGSGNTIYF. Full variable domain (outside the CDR3, taken from reference TRBV7-2 and TRBJ1-3): GAGVSQSPSNKVTEKGKDVELRCDPISGHTALYWYRQSLGQGLEFLIYFQGNSAPDKSGLPSDRFSAERTGGSVSTLTIQRTQQEDSAVYLCASSFVGTGSGNTIYFGEGSWLTVV.

This clonotype is identified as medium-sized from frequency. CDR3 sequence reads: CASSLSDRGRGYTF. V usage is TRBV18 and J usage is TRBJ1-2; TCRdb designates TRBD1, a call that cannot be tested without DNA. Germline loops: CDR1 KGHSH, CDR2 LQKENI. The CDR3 has 14 residues.

V gene TRBV12-3 or TRBV12-4 combines with J gene TRBJ2-1; no DNA is available, so the TRBD1 call from TCRdb remains unchecked. The CDR3 is 14 amino acids. The CDR3 spells CASSLSRGVDEQFF.

By frequency, this clonotype registers medium-sized. This CDR3 reads CATSDFGGDHRGAQETQYF. The V call is TRBV24-1, the J call TRBJ2-5; with no DNA, the TCRdb D assignment of TRBD1 cannot be verified. Germline CDR1 KGHDR, CDR2 SFDVKD. The CDR3 covers 19 residues.

This clonotype ranks as medium-sized (0.01 to 0.1%) in terms of frequency. V and J are TRBV19 and TRBJ2-1. CDR1 and CDR2 (germline): LNHDA, SQIVND (reference sequence). The CDR3 is 16 amino acids. The CDR3 loop is CASSSLTGASYNEQFF.

This clonotype is labeled medium-sized based on frequency. The chain carries TRBV15 and TRBJ2-5; TCRdb calls TRBD2, which cannot be checked without DNA. CDR3 length: 16 amino acids. Germline V lookup: CDR1 LNHNV, CDR2 YYDKDF (reference sequence). The chain's CDR3 is CATSRDLSALGKTQYF.

The V call is TRBV28, the J call TRBJ2-1; as DNA is missing, the TRBD1 call by TCRdb cannot be tested. This CDR3 has 15 residues. Germline V gene data show CDR1 as MDHEN and CDR2 as SYDVKM. CDR3 in amino acids: CASSGTLPSYNEQFF.

This clonotype registers large (0.1 to 1%) by frequency. This sequence joins TRBV19 and TRBJ2-3; TCRdb's D call of TRBD1 is untestable without DNA. The CDR3 spans 12 residues. CDR1 and CDR2 from the germline V gene are LNHDA and SQIVND (reference sequence). CDR3 loop: CATRQGTDTQYF.

This CDR3 is CASSQEPQQGYEQYF. The chain has TRBV4-3 and TRBJ2-7; no DNA is available, so the TRBD1 call from TCRdb remains unchecked. This CDR3 is built from 15 residues. CDR1 is LGHNA, CDR2 YSLEER, per germline.

This sequence joins TRBV28 and TRBJ1-2; with no DNA, the TCRdb D assignment of TRBD1 cannot be verified. The CDR3 runs 16 residues. CDR1 is MDHEN and CDR2 is SYDVKM in the germline V gene. The CDR3 loop is CASRVGTLREESGYTF.

Frequency places this clonotype as large. The gene calls are TRBV29-1 and TRBJ1-2; with no DNA, the TCRdb D assignment of TRBD1 cannot be verified. The CDR3 length is 14 residues. Germline CDR1 reads SQVTM; CDR2 reads ANQGSEA. The CDR3 loop is CSVDQGAGNYGYTF.

This clonotype shows up as medium-sized by frequency. The V and J genes are TRBV12-3 or TRBV12-4 and TRBJ2-7; the D gene TCRdb calls, TRBD1, cannot be checked with no DNA. CDR3 length: 14 residues. The CDR3 protein is CASSLSRGVDEQYF.

This chain uses TRBV20-1 with TRBJ1-4; TCRdb lists TRBD1, though no DNA is available to test this call. Germline CDR1 and CDR2: DFQATT and SNEGSKA (reference sequence). The CDR3 is 13 amino acids. CDR3 protein: CSATGTDNEKLFF.

This clonotype ranks as medium-sized in terms of frequency. The V call is TRBV7-9, the J call TRBJ2-3; TCRdb's D gene call, TRBD2, goes unchecked for lack of DNA. Germline lookup yields CDR1 SEHNR and CDR2 FQNEAQ (reference sequence). The CDR3 is 16 residues long. The CDR3: CASSPEATSSTDTQYF.

This clonotype shows up as medium-sized by frequency. The CDR3 is CASSLLGVSYNEQFF. The V call is TRBV11-2, the J call TRBJ2-1; checking the TCRdb D call of TRBD1 is not possible without DNA. This CDR3 is built from 15 residues. The germline V gene has CDR1 SGHAT and CDR2 FQNNGV.